This T cell receptor (beta chain) was found in a study of PD-L1 blockade in urothelial cancer. Sample time point: pretreatment peripheral blood. Sequencing used immunoSEQ multiplex PCR; TCRdb keeps in-frame clones, though not all of them. The top ten clones hold about 2.9% of a sample with roughly 120,000 clones, around 84% of them seen once. There are a few counts of this clone. The germline V gene encodes CDR1 LNHDA and CDR2 SQIVND (reference sequence). The CDR3 has 15 amino acids. V lost 3 bases to trimming and J lost 0 bases, with 11 bases between them. The sequence came from a man aged 45-65 years with urothelial cancer. This chain links TRBV19 with TRBJ1-1, with D maybe TRBD1 (5 bases). The input for sequencing was PBMCs, taken around atezolizumab (anti-PD-L1) treatment. This CDR3 reads CASSISGHLNTEAFF. The CDR3 nucleotides are TGTGCCAGTAGTATTTCAGGACACCTGAACACTGAAGCTTTCTTT.